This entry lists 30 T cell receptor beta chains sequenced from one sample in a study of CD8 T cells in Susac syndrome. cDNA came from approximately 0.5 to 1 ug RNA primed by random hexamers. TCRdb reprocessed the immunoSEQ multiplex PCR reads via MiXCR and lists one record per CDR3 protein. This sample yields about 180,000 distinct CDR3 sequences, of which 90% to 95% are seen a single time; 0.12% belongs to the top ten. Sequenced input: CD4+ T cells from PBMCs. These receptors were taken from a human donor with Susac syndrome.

CDR3 bases: TGTGCCAGCAGCCAGCCCGGACAGGGCCGTGAGACCCAGTACTTC. Translated: CASSQPGQGRETQYF. The chain couples TRBV7-3 to TRBJ2-5; 8 bases are a match to TRBD1. Unmatched junction bases numbered 10, after V lost 5 bases and J lost 5 bases. Per germline, CDR1 SGHTA and CDR2 FQGTGA. This CDR3 contains 15 residues.

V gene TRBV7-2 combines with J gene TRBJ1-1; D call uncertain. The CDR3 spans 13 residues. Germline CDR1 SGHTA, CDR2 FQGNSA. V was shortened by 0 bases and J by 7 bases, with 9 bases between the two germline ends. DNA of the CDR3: TGTGCCAGCAGCTTAGCGGTCGGCGGTGAAGCTTTCTTT. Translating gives CASSLAVGGEAFF.

For the CDR3, the DNA is TGCAGTGCTAGAATGGACCTGGACCAGCCCCAGCATTTT. Amino acid sequence: CSARMDLDQPQHF. V and J are TRBV20-1 and TRBJ1-5; D unresolved. Germline assignment: CDR1 DFQATT and CDR2 SNEGSKA (reference sequence). The CDR3 totals 13 residues. Trimming took 2 bases from V and 7 from J, leaving 12 bases between them.

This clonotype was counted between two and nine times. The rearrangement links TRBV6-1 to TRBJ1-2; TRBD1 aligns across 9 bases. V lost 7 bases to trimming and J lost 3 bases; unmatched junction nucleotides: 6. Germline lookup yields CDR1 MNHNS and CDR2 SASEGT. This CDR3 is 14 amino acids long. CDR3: CASMSWTGDYGYTF. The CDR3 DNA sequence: TGTGCCAGCATGTCCTGGACAGGGGACTATGGCTACACCTTC.

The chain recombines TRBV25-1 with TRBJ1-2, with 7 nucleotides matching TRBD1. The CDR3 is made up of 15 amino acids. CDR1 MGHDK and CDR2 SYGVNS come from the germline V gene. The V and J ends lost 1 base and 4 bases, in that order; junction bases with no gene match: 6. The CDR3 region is CASSESAQGTYGYTF. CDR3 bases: TGTGCCAGCAGTGAATCGGCACAGGGGACCTATGGCTACACCTTC.

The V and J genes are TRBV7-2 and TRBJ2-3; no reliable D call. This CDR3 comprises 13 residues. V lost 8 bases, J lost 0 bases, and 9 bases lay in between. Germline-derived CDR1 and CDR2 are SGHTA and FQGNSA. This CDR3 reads CASRALSTDTQYF. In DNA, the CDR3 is TGTGCCAGCCGCGCCCTAAGCACAGATACGCAGTATTTT.

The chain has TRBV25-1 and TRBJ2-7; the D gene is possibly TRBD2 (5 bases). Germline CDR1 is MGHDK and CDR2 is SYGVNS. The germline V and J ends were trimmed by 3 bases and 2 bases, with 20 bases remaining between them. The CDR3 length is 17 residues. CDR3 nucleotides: TGTGCCAGCAGTGACGCGACTCGATTTTTGGGAGCCTACGAGCAGTACTTC. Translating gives CASSDATRFLGAYEQYF.

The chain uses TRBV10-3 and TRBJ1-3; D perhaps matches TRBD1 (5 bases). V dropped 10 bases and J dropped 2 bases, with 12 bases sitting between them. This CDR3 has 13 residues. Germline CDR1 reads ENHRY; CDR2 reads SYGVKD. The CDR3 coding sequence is TGTGCCACCCTACGGGGCGCTGGAAACACCATATATTTT. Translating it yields CATLRGAGNTIYF.

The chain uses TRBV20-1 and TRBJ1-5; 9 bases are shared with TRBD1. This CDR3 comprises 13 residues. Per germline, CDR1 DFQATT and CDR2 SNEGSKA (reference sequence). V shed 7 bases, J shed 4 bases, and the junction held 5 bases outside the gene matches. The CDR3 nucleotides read TGCAGTGTTACGACAGGGGGTAATCAGCCCCAGCATTTT. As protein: CSVTTGGNQPQHF.

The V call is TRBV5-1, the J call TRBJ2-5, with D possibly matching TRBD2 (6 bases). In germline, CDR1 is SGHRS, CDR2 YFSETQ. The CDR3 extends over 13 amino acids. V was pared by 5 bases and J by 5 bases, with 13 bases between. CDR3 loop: CASRSGGAETQYF. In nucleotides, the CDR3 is TGCGCCAGCAGGTCCGGAGGGGCGGAGACCCAGTACTTC.

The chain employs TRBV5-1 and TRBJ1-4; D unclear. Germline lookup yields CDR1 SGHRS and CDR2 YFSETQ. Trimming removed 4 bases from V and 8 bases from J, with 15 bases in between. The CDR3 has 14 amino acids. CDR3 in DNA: TGCGCCAGCAGCGATCAGGCGGTTGGGGAAAAACTGTTTTTT. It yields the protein CASSDQAVGEKLFF.

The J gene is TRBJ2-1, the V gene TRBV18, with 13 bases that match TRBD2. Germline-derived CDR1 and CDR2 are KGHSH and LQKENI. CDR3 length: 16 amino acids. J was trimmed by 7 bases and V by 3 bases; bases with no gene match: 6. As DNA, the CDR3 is TGTGCCAGCTCACCTCCGACTAGCGGGGGGAAGAATGAGCAGTTCTTC. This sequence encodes CASSPPTSGGKNEQFF.

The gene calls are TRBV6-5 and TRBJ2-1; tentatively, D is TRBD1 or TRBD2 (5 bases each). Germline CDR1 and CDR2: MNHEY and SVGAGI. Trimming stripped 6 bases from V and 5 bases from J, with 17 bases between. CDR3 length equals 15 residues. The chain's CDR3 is CASRTGPTRHNEQFF. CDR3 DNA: TGTGCCAGCAGGACGGGACCCACGCGCCACAATGAGCAGTTCTTC.

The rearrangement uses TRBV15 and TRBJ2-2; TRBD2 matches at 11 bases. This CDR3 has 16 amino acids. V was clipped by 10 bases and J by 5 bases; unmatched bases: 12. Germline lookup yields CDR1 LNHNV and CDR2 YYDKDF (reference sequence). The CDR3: CAIKTGLAASTGELFF. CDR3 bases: TGTGCCATCAAAACGGGACTAGCGGCGTCGACCGGGGAGCTGTTTTTT. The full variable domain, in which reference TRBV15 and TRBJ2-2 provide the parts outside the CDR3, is DAMVIQNPRYQVTQFGKPVTLSCSQTLNHNVMYWYQQKSSQAPKLLFHYYDKDFNNEADTPDNFQSRRPNTSFCFLDIRSPGLGDTAMYLCAIKTGLAASTGELFFGEGSRLTVL.

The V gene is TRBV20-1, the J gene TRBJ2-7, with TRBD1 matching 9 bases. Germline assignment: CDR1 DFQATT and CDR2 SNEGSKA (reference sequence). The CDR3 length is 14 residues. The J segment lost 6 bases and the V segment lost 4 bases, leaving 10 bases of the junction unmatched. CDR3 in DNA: TGCAGTGCTACCCTACCGGGACAGGGAGGCGAGCAGTACTTC. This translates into CSATLPGQGGEQYF.

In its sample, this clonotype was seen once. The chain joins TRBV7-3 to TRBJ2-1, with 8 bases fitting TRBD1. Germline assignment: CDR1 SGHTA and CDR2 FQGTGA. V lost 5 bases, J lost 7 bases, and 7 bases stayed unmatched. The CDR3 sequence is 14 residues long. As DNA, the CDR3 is TGTGCCAGCAGCGTCGGGACAGGAGGGAATGAGCAGTTCTTC. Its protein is CASSVGTGGNEQFF.

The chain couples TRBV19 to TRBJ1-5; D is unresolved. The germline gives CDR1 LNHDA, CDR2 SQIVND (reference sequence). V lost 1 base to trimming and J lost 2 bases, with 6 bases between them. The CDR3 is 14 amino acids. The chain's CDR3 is CASSIGVGNQPQHF. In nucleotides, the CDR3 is TGTGCCAGTAGTATAGGGGTGGGCAATCAGCCCCAGCATTTT.

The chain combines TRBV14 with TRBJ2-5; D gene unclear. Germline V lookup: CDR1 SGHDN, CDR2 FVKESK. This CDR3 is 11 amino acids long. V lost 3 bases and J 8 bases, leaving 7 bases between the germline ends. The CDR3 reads CASSQAGTQYF. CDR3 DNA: TGTGCCAGCAGCCAGGCAGGAACCCAGTACTTC.

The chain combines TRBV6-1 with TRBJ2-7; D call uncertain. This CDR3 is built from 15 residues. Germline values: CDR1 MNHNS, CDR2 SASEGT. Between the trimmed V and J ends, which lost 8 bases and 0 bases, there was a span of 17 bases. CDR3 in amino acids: CASREREVFSYEQYF. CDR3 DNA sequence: TGTGCCAGCCGCGAGAGAGAGGTCTTCTCCTACGAGCAGTACTTC.

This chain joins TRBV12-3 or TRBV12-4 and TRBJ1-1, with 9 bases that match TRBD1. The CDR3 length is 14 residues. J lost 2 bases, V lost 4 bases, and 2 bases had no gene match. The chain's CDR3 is CASSSTGGNTEAFF. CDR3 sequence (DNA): TGTGCCAGCAGTTCGACAGGGGGTAACACTGAAGCTTTCTTT.

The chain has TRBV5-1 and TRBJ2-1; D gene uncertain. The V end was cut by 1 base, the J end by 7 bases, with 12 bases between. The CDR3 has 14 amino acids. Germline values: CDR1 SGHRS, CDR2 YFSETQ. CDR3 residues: CASSLSSRANEQFF. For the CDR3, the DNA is TGCGCCAGCAGCTTGAGTAGTAGGGCGAATGAGCAGTTCTTC.

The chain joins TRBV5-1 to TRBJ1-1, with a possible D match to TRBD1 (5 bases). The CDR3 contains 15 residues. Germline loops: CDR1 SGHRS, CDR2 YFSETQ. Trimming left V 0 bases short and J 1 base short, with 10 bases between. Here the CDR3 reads CASSLGGSKNTEAFF. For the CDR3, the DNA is TGCGCCAGCAGCTTGGGGGGGTCTAAGAACACTGAAGCTTTCTTT.

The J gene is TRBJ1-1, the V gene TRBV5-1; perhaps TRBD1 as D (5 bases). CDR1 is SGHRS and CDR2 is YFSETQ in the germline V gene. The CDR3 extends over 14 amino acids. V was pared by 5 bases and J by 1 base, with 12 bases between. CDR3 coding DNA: TGCGCCAGCAGGGGGTGGGGCCCGAACACTGAAGCTTTCTTT. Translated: CASRGWGPNTEAFF.

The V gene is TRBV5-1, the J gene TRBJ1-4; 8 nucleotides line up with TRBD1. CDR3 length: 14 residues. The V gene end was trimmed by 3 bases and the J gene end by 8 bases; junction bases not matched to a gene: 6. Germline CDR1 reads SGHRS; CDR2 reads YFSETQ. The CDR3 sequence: CASSSQGAGEKLFF. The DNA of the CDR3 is TGCGCCAGCAGCTCCCAGGGGGCGGGGGAAAAACTGTTTTTT.

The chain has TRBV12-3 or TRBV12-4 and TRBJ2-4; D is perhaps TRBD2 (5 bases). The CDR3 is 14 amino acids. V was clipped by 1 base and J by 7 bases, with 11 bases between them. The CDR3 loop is CASSLDGVRNIQYF. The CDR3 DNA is TGTGCCAGCAGTTTAGACGGGGTACGGAACATTCAGTACTTC.

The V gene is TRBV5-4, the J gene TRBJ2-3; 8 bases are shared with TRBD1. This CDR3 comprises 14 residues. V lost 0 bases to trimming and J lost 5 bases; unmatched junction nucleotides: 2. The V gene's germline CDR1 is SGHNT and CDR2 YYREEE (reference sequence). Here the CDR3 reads CASSLAGGRDTQYF. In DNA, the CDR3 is TGTGCCAGCAGCTTGGCAGGGGGCAGAGATACGCAGTATTTT.

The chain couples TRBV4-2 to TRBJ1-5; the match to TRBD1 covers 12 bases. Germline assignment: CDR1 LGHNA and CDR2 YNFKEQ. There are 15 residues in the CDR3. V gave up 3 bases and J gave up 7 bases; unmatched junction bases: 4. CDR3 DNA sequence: TGTGCCAGCAGCCAGGGGACAGGGGGCGGCCAGCCCCAGCATTTT. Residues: CASSQGTGGGQPQHF.

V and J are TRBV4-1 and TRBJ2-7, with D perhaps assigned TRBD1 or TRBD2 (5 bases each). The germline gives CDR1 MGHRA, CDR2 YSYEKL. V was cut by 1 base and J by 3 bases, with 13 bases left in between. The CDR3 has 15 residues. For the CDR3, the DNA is TGCGCCAGCAGCCAAGGACATGGGGGAATCTACGAGCAGTACTTC. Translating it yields CASSQGHGGIYEQYF.

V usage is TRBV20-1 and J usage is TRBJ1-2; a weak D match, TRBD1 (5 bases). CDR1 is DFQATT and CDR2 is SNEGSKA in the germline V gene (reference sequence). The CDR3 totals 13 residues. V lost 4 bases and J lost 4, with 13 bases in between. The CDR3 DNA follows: TGCAGTGCTATAGGCAGGACACTCTATGGCTACACCTTC. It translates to CSAIGRTLYGYTF.

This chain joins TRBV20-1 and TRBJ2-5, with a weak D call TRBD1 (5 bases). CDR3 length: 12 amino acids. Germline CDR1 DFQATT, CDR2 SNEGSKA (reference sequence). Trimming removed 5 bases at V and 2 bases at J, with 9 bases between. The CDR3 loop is CSAYDSQETQYF. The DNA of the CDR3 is TGCAGTGCTTATGACAGTCAAGAGACCCAGTACTTC.